The clone carrying this T cell receptor (beta chain) has ten or more counts. CDR3 length: 16 amino acids. V was trimmed by 4 bases and J by 0 bases, leaving 15 bases between them. The germline V gene has CDR1 LGHDT and CDR2 YNNKEL (reference sequence). The data derive from a study of T cells in Graves' hyperthyroidism and ophthalmopathy. RNA transcripts gave rise to amplified TCR beta CDR3 regions. Initially, a first-round RT-PCR of the TCR CDR3 employed the HTBI primer set. Using its own MiXCR run on the multiplex PCR reads, TCRdb lists one record per CDR3 protein. The repertoire holds over 300,000 distinct CDR3 sequences, with roughly an eighth as singletons.

This clonotype originated in a woman aged 35 to 49 with Graves' ophthalmopathy. Sequencing was done on a sample of blood. The V and J genes are TRBV3-1 and TRBJ1-1, with D possibly being TRBD1 (5 bases). Here the CDR3 reads CASSPTVDPMNTEAFF. CDR3 nucleotide sequence: TGTGCCAGCAGCCCGACAGTGGACCCGATGAACACTGAAGCTTTCTTT.